Reported below is one T cell receptor (beta chain). Other DNA sequences in the sample encode the same CDR3. The data were taken from a study of shared clonotypes between healthy human individuals. At the level of the study: Each donor's CD4 naive and CD4 memory cells filled three plates apiece, CD8 naive two, and CD8 memory one.

There are 12 residues in the CDR3. Looked up from germline, CDR1 is MDHEN and CDR2 is SYDVKM. V dropped 2 bases and J dropped 6; count of bases not matched to a gene: 0. At deep level, the assay was performed. Genomic DNA belonging to each subset was distributed in equal measure over several immunoSEQ plates. The table came from immunoSEQ multiplex PCR; TCRdb's copy has only in-frame clones and leaves some out. The data hold approximately 2.5 million clones, with roughly 93% observed a single time. The source is a man between 18 and 35 years old in good health. Some clones in this sample may be carry-over from other donors' samples. The sequencing input was naive CD4+ T cells from PBMCs. As for subset: CD45RA+ positively selected. This chain joins TRBV28 and TRBJ1-1, with TRBD1 matching over 7 bases. CDR3 nucleotide sequence: TGTGCCAGCAGTTTACAGGGGGCTGAAGCTTTCTTT. Protein product: CASSLQGAEAFF.